Following are 13 T cell receptor beta chains from one sample sequenced in a study of cytomegalovirus exposure and HLA in healthy donors. Primers for the PCR totalled 60 Vbeta and 13 Jbeta. Produced via immunoSEQ multiplex PCR; TCRdb's table is partial and in-frame only. The sample contains under 95,000 clones, 72% of which appear only once. The sequenced material came from PBMCs. The receptors shown here come from a woman between 35 and 50 years old in good health and CMV-seropositive.

The chain uses TRBV6-1 and TRBJ2-5, with TRBD2 as a possible D gene (5 bases). The length of the CDR3 is 13 residues. V was trimmed by 7 bases and J by 5 bases, leaving 14 bases between them. The germline gives CDR1 MNHNS, CDR2 SASEGT. CDR3 bases: TGTGCCAGCACTGTCTCCGGGGTCGAGACCCAGTACTTC. Encoded protein: CASTVSGVETQYF.

This clone was counted between two and nine times. The chain uses TRBV10-3 and TRBJ2-3; TRBD2 agrees at 7 bases. CDR3 length: 16 amino acids. The germline V gene encodes CDR1 ENHRY and CDR2 SYGVKD. J lost 1 base, V lost 4 bases, and 8 bases had no gene match. This CDR3 is CAISVAGDQGTDTQYF. CDR3 nucleotides: TGTGCCATCAGTGTCGCGGGGGATCAGGGCACAGATACGCAGTATTTT.

The chain employs TRBV7-9 and TRBJ2-3; D may be TRBD2 (5 bases). Trimming pared 2 bases from V and 4 bases from J, leaving 13 bases between. Germline-derived CDR1 and CDR2 are SEHNR and FQNEAQ (reference sequence). This CDR3 comprises 15 residues. The CDR3 nucleotides read TGTGCCAGCAGCTTAACAAAGAGAGCGGCAGATACGCAGTATTTT. Translating it yields CASSLTKRAADTQYF.

This clone appeared once. Here the CDR3 reads CASSVMGRDTQYF. DNA for the CDR3: TGTGCCAGCAGTGTTATGGGCCGGGATACGCAGTATTTT. The gene calls are TRBV27 and TRBJ2-3, with D unresolved. With 5 bases removed from V and 6 bases from J, the gap between germline ends came to 12 bases. Per germline, CDR1 MNHEY and CDR2 SMNVEV (reference sequence). CDR3 size: 13 residues.

The rearrangement links TRBV25-1 to TRBJ2-3; D is unresolved. CDR3 length: 15 amino acids. Germline V CDR1 and CDR2: MGHDK, SYGVNS. V lost 1 base to trimming and J lost 2 bases, with 10 bases between them. CDR3 in DNA: TGTGCCAGCAGTGAATTCGCGGAGAACACAGATACGCAGTATTTT. Protein sequence: CASSEFAENTDTQYF.

The chain links TRBV27 to TRBJ1-5; TRBD1 might be the D (5 bases). This CDR3 region has 15 residues. Looked up from germline, CDR1 is MNHEY and CDR2 is SMNVEV (reference sequence). Trimming shortened V by 2 bases and J by 0 bases, and 8 bases separated the two germline ends. The CDR3 DNA reads as TGTGCCAGCAGTTTACGGGGGGGTAGCAATCAGCCCCAGCATTTT. It codes for CASSLRGGSNQPQHF.

This chain links TRBV5-6 with TRBJ1-3, with D maybe TRBD1 (5 bases). The CDR3 runs to 15 residues. CDR1 SGHDT and CDR2 YYEEEE come from the germline V gene. V dropped 0 bases and J dropped 3 bases, with 10 bases sitting between them. The CDR3 nucleotides read TGTGCCAGCAGCTTGGGCGGGACCTATGGAAACACCATATATTTT. Translation: CASSLGGTYGNTIYF.

Remarks on this clone: The junction does not match germline at one end; this may be a read error. The V and J genes are TRBV9 and TRBJ2-1; maybe TRBD2 (6 bases). CDR1 and CDR2 from the germline V gene are SGDLS and YYNGEE. The CDR3 has 16 residues. Here the CDR3 reads CASSSSAPSSYSEQFF. The CDR3, as DNA: TGTGCCAGCAGCTCTAGCGCCCCAAGCTCCTACAGTGAGCAGTTCTTC.

This rearrangement joins TRBV7-9 to TRBJ2-3, with D possibly matching TRBD2 (5 bases). V lost 0 bases and J 6 bases, leaving 10 bases between the germline ends. Per the germline V gene, CDR1 is SEHNR and CDR2 is FQNEAQ (reference sequence). The CDR3 is 14 amino acids. This CDR3 reads CASSLAGMGDTQYF. The CDR3, as DNA: TGTGCCAGCAGCTTAGCCGGGATGGGGGATACGCAGTATTTT.

The chain is built from TRBV5-5 and TRBJ1-5, with D possibly TRBD1 on 5 matching bases. There are 16 residues in the CDR3. Germline CDR1 SGHKS, CDR2 YYEKEE (reference sequence). Trimming took off 1 base at V and 0 bases at J, with 11 bases between the two ends. The CDR3 sequence: CASSLIVGDSNQPQHF. CDR3 nucleotide sequence: TGTGCCAGCAGCTTGATTGTAGGGGATAGCAATCAGCCCCAGCATTTT.

This chain joins TRBV28 and TRBJ1-1; D is perhaps TRBD1 (5 bases). Germline V gives CDR1 MDHEN, CDR2 SYDVKM. Between the trimmed V and J ends, which lost 3 bases and 4 bases, there was a span of 15 bases. The CDR3 extends over 15 amino acids. CDR3 residues: CASSFIAPGGTEAFF. For the CDR3, the DNA is TGTGCCAGCAGTTTTATTGCCCCGGGGGGCACTGAAGCTTTCTTT.

CDR3 protein: CASRTTPGGGEKLFF. The CDR3 nucleotides read TGTGCCAGCAGAACTACACCGGGAGGAGGTGAAAAACTGTTTTTT. The chain recombines TRBV2 with TRBJ1-4, with D uncertain. Germline values: CDR1 SNHLY, CDR2 FYNNEI. The CDR3 loop spans 15 amino acids. Deletions cut 6 bases from V and 7 bases from J, with 18 bases between.

The chain combines TRBV10-3 with TRBJ1-4, with 7 positions matching TRBD1. Germline CDR1 and CDR2: ENHRY and SYGVKD. The trim removed 2 bases at V and 4 bases at J, leaving 1 base unmatched. The CDR3 sequence is 14 residues long. The DNA for the CDR3 is TGTGCCATCAGTGAGGGACAGGATAATGAAAAACTGTTTTTT. This gives the protein CAISEGQDNEKLFF.